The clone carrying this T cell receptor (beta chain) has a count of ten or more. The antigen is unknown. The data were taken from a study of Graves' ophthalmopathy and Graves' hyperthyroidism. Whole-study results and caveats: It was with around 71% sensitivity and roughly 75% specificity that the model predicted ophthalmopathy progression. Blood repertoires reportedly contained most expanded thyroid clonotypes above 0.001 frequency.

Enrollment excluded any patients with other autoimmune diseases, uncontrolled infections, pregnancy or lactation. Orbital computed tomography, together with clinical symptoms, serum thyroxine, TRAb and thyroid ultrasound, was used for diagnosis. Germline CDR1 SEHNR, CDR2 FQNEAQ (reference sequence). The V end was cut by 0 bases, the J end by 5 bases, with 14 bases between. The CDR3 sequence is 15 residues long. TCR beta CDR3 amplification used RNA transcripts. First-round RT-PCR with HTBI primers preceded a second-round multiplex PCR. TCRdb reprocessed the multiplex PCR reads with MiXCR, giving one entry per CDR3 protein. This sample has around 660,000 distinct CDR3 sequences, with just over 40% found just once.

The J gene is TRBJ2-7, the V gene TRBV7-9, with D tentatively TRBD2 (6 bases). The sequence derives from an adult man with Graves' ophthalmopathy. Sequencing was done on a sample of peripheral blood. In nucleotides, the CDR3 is TGTGCCAGCAGCTTAGCAGGAGGGCAGTTTCACGAGCAGTACTTC. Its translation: CASSLAGGQFHEQYF.